A single sample is the source of the 8 T cell receptor beta chains below, sequenced in a study of blood T cells in healthy people across ages. Together with a sample-barcoded 5' primer, a J-beta primer mix was included in a second PCR lasting about 7 to 12 cycles. Each CDR3 protein is one row after TCRdb ran MiXCR on the 5' RACE reads. In the table there are approximately 1,000,000 distinct CDR3 sequences, 45% of which are singletons. Sequenced: blood. The source of these receptors is a woman in her fifties or sixties in good health.

The rearrangement joins TRBV16 to TRBJ1-1; D is uncertain. V was shortened by 2 bases and J by 0 bases, with 7 bases between the two germline ends. CDR3 length: 14 amino acids. Germline CDR1 reads KGHSY; CDR2 reads FQNENV. Here the CDR3 DNA reads TGTGCCAGCAGCCAAGGGTGGTTGAACACTGAAGCTTTCTTT. Its translation: CASSQGWLNTEAFF. Full variable domain (missing parts from reference TRBV16 and TRBJ1-1): GEEVAQTPKHLVRGEGQKAKLYCAPIKGHSYVFWYQQVLKNEFKFLISFQNENVFDETGMPKERFSAKCLPNSPCSLEIQATKLEDSAVYFCASSQGWLNTEAFFGQGTRLTVV.

This clonotype appeared many times. The chain uses TRBV7-9 and TRBJ2-1; D call uncertain. The V end lost 6 bases, the J end lost 5 bases, and 14 bases lay between the germline ends. The CDR3 runs to 14 residues. CDR1 and CDR2 from the germline V gene are SEHNR and FQNEAQ (reference sequence). In DNA, the CDR3 is TGTGCCAGCAGGTACCAGAGTATGAACAATGAGCAGTTCTTC. This codes for CASRYQSMNNEQFF.

This clonotype was observed a few times. The genes are TRBV29-1 and TRBJ2-6; weak D call: TRBD1 (6 bases). The CDR3 contains 13 residues. The V gene lost 7 bases and the J gene lost 2 bases, with 9 bases spanning the gap. The germline CDR1 and CDR2 sequences are SQVTM and ANQGSEA. DNA of the CDR3: TGCAGCGCAGGGGACCCTGGGGCCAACGTCCTGACTTTC. Amino acid sequence: CSAGDPGANVLTF.

This chain connects TRBV7-9 to TRBJ2-5; 11 bases fit TRBD2. Germline CDR1 and CDR2: SEHNR and FQNEAQ (reference sequence). V was pared by 1 base and J by 3 bases, with 4 bases of the junction left unmatched. The CDR3 contains 16 residues. In nucleotides, the CDR3 is TGTGCCAGCAGCTTAGGACTAGCGGGAACCAAAGAGACCCAGTACTTC. This sequence encodes CASSLGLAGTKETQYF. The variable domain in full, with the rest retrieved from reference TRBV7-9 and TRBJ2-5, is DTGVSQNPRHKITKRGQNVTFRCDPISEHNRLYWYRQTLGQGPEFLTYFQNEAQLEKSRLLSDRFSAERPKGSFSTLEIQRTEQGDSAMYLCASSLGLAGTKETQYFGPGTRLLVL.

This clonotype was seen more than once but under ten times. The chain combines TRBV5-1 with TRBJ2-7; TRBD1 aligns across 12 bases. The CDR3 has 15 amino acids. After removal of 2 bases from V and 7 bases from J, the junction contained 7 bases not matched to a gene. CDR1 and CDR2 (germline): SGHRS, YFSETQ. The CDR3 bases are TGCGCCAGCAGCTTAGAAGGGACAGGGGGCGAGGAGCAGTACTTC. Protein sequence: CASSLEGTGGEEQYF.

This clonotype was counted a few times. This chain joins TRBV28 and TRBJ2-5; possible D gene TRBD1, 6 bases. Germline V gene sequence: CDR1 MDHEN, CDR2 SYDVKM. The CDR3 contains 15 residues. Trimming took 5 bases from V and 2 from J, leaving 15 bases between them. The CDR3 is CASSPDRPSQETQYF. CDR3 bases: TGTGCCAGCAGTCCCGACAGGCCCTCTCAAGAGACCCAGTACTTC.

The CDR3 DNA sequence: TGTGCCAGCAGCCAGATTCGGACTCACGGAGGCGAGCAGTACTTC. Its protein product is CASSQIRTHGGEQYF. The chain carries TRBV3-1 and TRBJ2-4, with TRBD2 as a possible D gene (5 bases). The J call is in doubt because the DNA end fits TRBJ2-7 better. Per the germline V gene, CDR1 is LGHDT and CDR2 is YNNKEL (reference sequence). The CDR3 length is 15 residues.

The chain carries TRBV15 and TRBJ2-5, with D unresolved. Deletions cut 3 bases from V and 4 bases from J, with 6 bases between. This CDR3 region has 12 residues. Germline V CDR1 and CDR2: LNHNV, YYDKDF (reference sequence). CDR3 in amino acids: CATSSRAETQYF. The CDR3 DNA sequence: TGTGCCACCAGCAGTAGAGCAGAGACCCAGTACTTC.